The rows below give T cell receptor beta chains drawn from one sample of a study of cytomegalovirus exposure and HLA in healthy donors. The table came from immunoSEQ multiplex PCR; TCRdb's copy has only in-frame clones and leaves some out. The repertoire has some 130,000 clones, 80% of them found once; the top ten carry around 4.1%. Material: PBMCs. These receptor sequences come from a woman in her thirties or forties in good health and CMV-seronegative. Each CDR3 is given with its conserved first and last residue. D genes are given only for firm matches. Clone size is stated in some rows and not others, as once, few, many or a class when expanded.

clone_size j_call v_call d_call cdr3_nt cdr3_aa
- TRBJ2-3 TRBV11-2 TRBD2 TGTGCCAGCAGCTTAGAACTAGCGGGGGGCGGCGCAGATACGCAGTATTTT CASSLELAGGGADTQYF
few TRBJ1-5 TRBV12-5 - TGTGCTAGTGGTTTGGGCAAAGCTAGCAATCAGCCCCAGCATTTT CASGLGKASNQPQHF
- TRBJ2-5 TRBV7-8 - TGTGCCAGCAGCTTCTTTCAGGGCTCCCAAGAGACCCAGTACTTC CASSFFQGSQETQYF
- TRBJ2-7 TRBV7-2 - TGTGCCAGCAGCTTAGGGGGGCCGGGGGAGCAGTACTTC CASSLGGPGEQYF
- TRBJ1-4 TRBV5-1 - TGCGCCAGCAGCTTGGAGGGAGCAACTAATGAAAAACTGTTTTTT CASSLEGATNEKLFF
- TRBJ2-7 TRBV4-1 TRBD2 TGCGCCAGCAGCCAAGGGGCAGAGGGGCTAGCGGGTTTCCACGAGCAGTACTTC CASSQGAEGLAGFHEQYF
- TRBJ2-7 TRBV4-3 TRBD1 TGCGCCAGCAGCCAAGATAGCTACGGGACAGTCCCATCCTTC CASSQDSYGTVPSF
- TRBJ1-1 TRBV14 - TGTGCCAGCAGCCAGGCCGGGTCCTGTGAAGCTTTCTTT CASSQAGSCEAFF
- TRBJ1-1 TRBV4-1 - TGCGCCAGCAGCCACCCTGGGAGGGGGACAGAAGCTTTCTTT CASSHPGRGTEAFF
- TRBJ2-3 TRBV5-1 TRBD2 TGCGCCAGCAGCTTAGAAGCGGGAGCAGATACGCAGTATTTT CASSLEAGADTQYF
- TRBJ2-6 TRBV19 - TGTGCCAGTAGTATCCCGGGACTCCCCGCGGCGGGGGCCAACGTCCTGACTTTC CASSIPGLPAAGANVLTF
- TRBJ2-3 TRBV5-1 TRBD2 TGCGCCAGTAGACTAGCGGAGACGCAGTATTTT CASRLAETQYF
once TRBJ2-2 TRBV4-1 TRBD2 TGCGCCAGCAGCCTGACTAGCGGGAGGGCCGGACGACCGGGGGAGCTGTTTTTT CASSLTSGRAGRPGELFF
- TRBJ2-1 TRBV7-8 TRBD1 TGTGCCAGCAGCACGGGACAGTCCGCTTCCTACAATGAGCAGTTCTTC CASSTGQSASYNEQFF
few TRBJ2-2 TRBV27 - TGTGCCAGCAGAAGGGGTCCCGGGGAGCTGTTTTTT CASRRGPGELFF
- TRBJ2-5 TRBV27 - TGTGCCAGCAGTTTTGGGCCCCAAGAGACCCAGTACTTC CASSFGPQETQYF
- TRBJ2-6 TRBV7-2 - TGTGCCAGCAGCTTAAAGGGGCCCGGGGCCAACGTCCTGACTTTC CASSLKGPGANVLTF
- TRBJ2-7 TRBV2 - TGTGCCAGCAGTGAGGACAGTGACTACGAGCAGTACTTC CASSEDSDYEQYF
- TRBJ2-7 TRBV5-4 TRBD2 TGTGCCAGCAGCCCGGGGACTAGTATAATCTCCGAGCAGTACTTC CASSPGTSIISEQYF
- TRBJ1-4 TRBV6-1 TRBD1 TGTGCCAGCAGAGAAGGGGACAGCTCTAATGAAAAACTGTTTTTT CASREGDSSNEKLFF
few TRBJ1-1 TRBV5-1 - TGCGCCAGCGGCGGGGGAAAGAACACTGAAGCTTTCTTT CASGGGKNTEAFF
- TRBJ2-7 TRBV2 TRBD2 TGTGCCAGCAGTAACTCCGGGCGGGAGAGCTACGAGCAGTACTTC CASSNSGRESYEQYF
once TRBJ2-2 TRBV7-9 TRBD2 TGTGCCAGCAGCCAGCGGGAGTGGGACACCGGGGAGCTGTTTTTT CASSQREWDTGELFF
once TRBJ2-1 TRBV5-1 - TGCGCCAGCAGCTTGGACGGGGTTGGGGAGCAGTTCTTC CASSLDGVGEQFF
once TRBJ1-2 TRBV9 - TGTGCCAGCAGCGTAGCTGGGGGGGTCGGCTACACCTTC CASSVAGGVGYTF
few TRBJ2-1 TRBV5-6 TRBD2 TGTGCCAGCAGCTCGTCTGCGGGAGCGGATGAGCAGTTCTTC CASSSSAGADEQFF
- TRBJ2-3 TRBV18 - TGTGCCAGCTCAGAGGATTTTAGCACAGATACGCAGTATTTT CASSEDFSTDTQYF
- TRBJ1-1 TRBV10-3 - TGTGCCATCATGGAGATGGGTGAAGCTTTCTTT CAIMEMGEAFF
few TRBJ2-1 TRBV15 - TGTGCCACCAGCAGAGGAGTTGCCTACAATGAGCAGTTCTTC CATSRGVAYNEQFF
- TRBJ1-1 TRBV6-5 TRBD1 TGTGCCACCAAGGGACAGCCAATAGGCGACACTGAAGCTTTCTTT CATKGQPIGDTEAFF
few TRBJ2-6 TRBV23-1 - TGCGCCAGCAGTCAGAGCGCAAACTCTGGGGCCAACGTCCTGACTTTC CASSQSANSGANVLTF
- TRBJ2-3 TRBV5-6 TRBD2 TGTGCCAGCAGCTTTTTGGGTGGGAGGGGCACAGATACGCAGTATTTT CASSFLGGRGTDTQYF
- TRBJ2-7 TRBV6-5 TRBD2 TGTGCCAGCAGTTACGACCGGGGGGGATCCTACGAGCAGTACTTC CASSYDRGGSYEQYF
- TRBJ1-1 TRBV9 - TGTGCCAGCAGCGTAGCGTCAGGGTTTGAAGCTTTCTTT CASSVASGFEAFF
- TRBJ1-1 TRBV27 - TGTGCCAGCAGTCCTAAATCGACGGGACAAAGAAGACGGACTGAAGCTTTCTTT CASSPKSTGQRRRTEAFF
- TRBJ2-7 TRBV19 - TGTGCCACCAGGGGGGCCTACGAGCAGTACTTC CATRGAYEQYF
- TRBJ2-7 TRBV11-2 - TGTGCCAGCAGCTTAGGCAAGCGCACCTACGAGCAGTACTTC CASSLGKRTYEQYF
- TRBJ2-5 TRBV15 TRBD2 TGTGCCACCAGCAGAGGTCTAGCGGAGACCGTGGGGGAGACCCAGTACTTC CATSRGLAETVGETQYF
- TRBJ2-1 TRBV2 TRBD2 TGTGCCAGCAGTCGGGCGGGGGAAATCAATGAGCAGTTCTTC CASSRAGEINEQFF
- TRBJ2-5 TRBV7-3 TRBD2 TGTGCCAGCAGTCCCGGACTAGCGGATCAAGAGACCCAGTACTTC CASSPGLADQETQYF
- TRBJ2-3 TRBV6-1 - TGTGCCATATCGGGGCGGGAACCTTCAGATACGCAGTATTTT CAISGREPSDTQYF
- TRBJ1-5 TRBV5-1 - TGCGCCAGCAGCTTGGGGACTGCTAGCAATCAGCCCCAGCATTTT CASSLGTASNQPQHF
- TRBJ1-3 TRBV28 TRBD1 TGTGCCAGCAGTTTATCAGGGGGCAGAAACACCATATATTTT CASSLSGGRNTIYF
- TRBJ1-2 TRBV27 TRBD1 TGTGCCAGCAGTTTATCCACAGGGGGCGTCTATGGCTACACCTTC CASSLSTGGVYGYTF